This is a list of T cell receptor beta chains from one sample in a study of T-cell memory formation after mild COVID-19. Via MiXCR, TCRdb re-called the 5' RACE reads, giving one row per CDR3 protein. The sample consists of hundreds of thousands of distinct CDR3 sequences, 15% to 20% of them appearing once. The sequencing input was PBMCs or a T cell subset sorted from them (not recorded which). The receptors come from an adult woman who had mild COVID-19 (a few samples of this study predate the infection). Cell type and time point are not known. Both conserved end residues are trimmed from each CDR3. D genes are given only for firm matches. Size is stated for part of the rows, as once, few or many counts, or as a class when the clone is expanded.

TRBV2,.,.,TRBJ2-1,ASSESRWPRFDSYNEQF
TRBV5-6,TRBD2,few,TRBJ2-5,ASSVEGLAGVRAQY
TRBV7-8,.,many,TRBJ2-7,ACGQSYEQY
TRBV15,TRBD1,.,TRBJ2-3,ATSTSGGVGDTQY
TRBV6-5,TRBD2,.,TRBJ2-7,ASSYTGGPYEQY
TRBV6-2/TRBV6-3,TRBD1,few,TRBJ2-7,ASSYPPFGPGQDEQY
TRBV5-8,.,few,TRBJ2-7,ASSLAPRGAISYEQY
TRBV12-3/TRBV12-4,.,.,TRBJ2-5,ASSWIALQETQY
TRBV10-3,.,.,TRBJ1-1,AIGPLKGEAF
TRBV30,.,few,TRBJ1-2,AWSVGVLTS
TRBV2,.,few,TRBJ1-2,ASRSGVTNYGYT
TRBV6-2/TRBV6-3,TRBD2,few,TRBJ2-4,ASSPPGLASFSDKNIQY
TRBV12-3/TRBV12-4,.,.,TRBJ1-1,ASSLTGRVTEAF
TRBV20-1,.,.,TRBJ1-4,SARSPGPPNEKLF
TRBV29-1,TRBD1,.,TRBJ2-5,SIGTGIRVKTQY
TRBV30,TRBD1,.,TRBJ1-2,AWSVLVGGTYGYT
TRBV2,TRBD2,few,TRBJ2-5,ASRWSGSQETQY
TRBV9,TRBD2,.,TRBJ2-3,ASSVVTGGNTQY
TRBV30,.,.,TRBJ2-2,AWSVGGNTGELF
TRBV5-6,.,few,TRBJ1-1,ASRTGFPPSGAF
TRBV18,TRBD1,.,TRBJ2-7,ASSPRAGGSSYEQY
TRBV5-5,TRBD1,.,TRBJ1-2,ASSYPTGEIGYGYT
TRBV21-1,.,few,TRBJ2-7,ASSILEELPYEQY
TRBV3-1,.,few,TRBJ1-4,ASSHPDRSNEKLF
TRBV4-1,TRBD2,.,TRBJ2-1,ASSQVSGRDYNEQF
TRBV28,.,.,TRBJ1-6,ASSLTGGAGNSPLH
TRBV29-1,.,medium-sized,TRBJ1-2,SAGTGIHYGYT
TRBV4-1,.,.,TRBJ1-5,ASSQVGGQPQH
TRBV24-1,.,few,TRBJ2-1,ATSDVGTGPRQF
TRBV9,TRBD2,.,TRBJ2-3,ASSKLAGFYTQY
TRBV9,.,.,TRBJ2-2,ASSVVWGNGELF
TRBV6-2/TRBV6-3,TRBD2,many,TRBJ2-2,AGSRTSRFDGELF
TRBV6-6,.,few,TRBJ2-3,ASSYSTKGTDTQY
TRBV14,TRBD2,few,TRBJ2-1,ASSLLMGGGYNEQF
TRBV20-1,TRBD2,.,TRBJ2-5,SAQPGGNGGETQY
TRBV20-1,TRBD2,many,TRBJ2-7,SARDMRGDYEQY
TRBV19,.,.,TRBJ2-7,ASSIGGAGGYEQY
TRBV18,.,few,TRBJ2-7,ASSPQGRASYEQY
TRBV12-3/TRBV12-4,.,few,TRBJ2-5,ASSSGWSETQY
TRBV24-1,.,few,TRBJ1-1,ATSDGLNTEAF
TRBV11-3,.,.,TRBJ2-3,ASSLGGGTPDTQY
TRBV6-5,.,few,TRBJ2-4,ASSYSGQPLDIQY
TRBV7-2,.,.,TRBJ2-7,ASSFSTPSYEQY
TRBV7-2,TRBD2,many,TRBJ2-3,ASSPRAASGRAGADTQY
TRBV5-4,.,.,TRBJ2-5,ASSLVGGGGAETQY